The 24 T cell receptor beta chains below come from one sample, sequenced in a study of CD8 T cells in Susac syndrome. cDNA came from about 0.5 to 1 ug RNA primed by random hexamers. TCRdb re-analysed the immunoSEQ multiplex PCR reads in MiXCR, keeping a single row per CDR3 protein. The sample yields under 200,000 distinct CDR3 sequences, about 91% seen once. Sequencing was carried out using CD4+ T cells from PBMCs. The receptors come from a human donor with Susac syndrome.

The J gene is TRBJ1-3, the V gene TRBV20-1; no reliable D call. The germline gives CDR1 DFQATT, CDR2 SNEGSKA (reference sequence). The V end was cut by 5 bases, the J end by 3 bases, with 11 bases between. The CDR3 runs 13 residues. CDR3: CSAADSLGNTIYF. The CDR3 DNA reads TGCAGTGCTGCGGACTCACTTGGAAACACCATATATTTT.

J is TRBJ2-1 and V is TRBV20-1; no clear D gene. There are 11 residues in the CDR3. V was shortened by 5 bases and J by 5 bases, with 7 bases between the two germline ends. Germline values: CDR1 DFQATT, CDR2 SNEGSKA (reference sequence). The CDR3 region is CSAGDNNEQFF. DNA of the CDR3: TGCAGTGCTGGCGACAACAATGAGCAGTTCTTC.

This clonotype was seen more than once but under ten times. This sequence joins TRBV7-3 and TRBJ2-1, with 11 bases that match TRBD2. Trimming at V came to 5 bases and at J to 7 bases, leaving 7 bases not matched to a gene. This CDR3 comprises 15 residues. Looked up from germline, CDR1 is SGHTA and CDR2 is FQGTGA. DNA of the CDR3: TGTGCCAGCAGCCCACTAGCGGGAGAGGGGAATGAGCAGTTCTTC. Protein sequence: CASSPLAGEGNEQFF.

The J gene is TRBJ2-3, the V gene TRBV30, with D unclear. Germline V gene sequence: CDR1 GTSNPN, CDR2 SVGIG (reference sequence). This CDR3 is 13 amino acids long. V shed 3 bases and J shed 6 bases, with 13 bases lying between them. CDR3 protein: CAWSVRLADTQYF. The CDR3 DNA follows: TGTGCCTGGAGCGTACGCCTTGCGGATACGCAGTATTTT.

The chain recombines TRBV20-1 with TRBJ2-1; D is undetermined. Germline V gene data show CDR1 as DFQATT and CDR2 as SNEGSKA (reference sequence). Trimming removed 1 base at V and 10 bases at J, with 8 bases between. This CDR3 is 11 amino acids long. The CDR3 DNA is TGCAGTGCTAGAGCTATGGCGGAGCAGTTCTTC. Protein sequence: CSARAMAEQFF.

The CDR3 bases are TGTGCCTGGAGTGTACAGGAGAACTATGGCTACACCTTC. Translation: CAWSVQENYGYTF. This chain uses TRBV30 with TRBJ1-2; tentatively, D is TRBD1 (5 bases). Trimming stripped 0 bases from V and 2 bases from J, with 7 bases between. CDR1 is GTSNPN and CDR2 is SVGIG in the germline V gene (reference sequence). The CDR3 extends over 13 amino acids.

The chain uses TRBV19 and TRBJ2-2, with D unclear. The CDR3 is 10 residues long. The V end was cut by 6 bases, the J end by 8 bases, with 4 bases between. In germline, CDR1 is LNHDA, CDR2 SQIVND (reference sequence). Here the CDR3 DNA reads TGTGCCAGTAGCTCGGGGGAGCTGTTTTTT. Translated, it gives CASSSGELFF.

The V call is TRBV19, the J call TRBJ1-1, with D uncertain. This CDR3 is built from 14 residues. Germline V gives CDR1 LNHDA, CDR2 SQIVND (reference sequence). V lost 7 bases, J lost 3 bases, and 15 bases lay in between. CDR3 sequence: CASTADGKDTEAFF. The CDR3 bases are TGTGCCAGTACGGCGGACGGTAAGGACACTGAAGCTTTCTTT.

The gene calls are TRBV11-2 and TRBJ2-4; D uncertain. Trimming took off 5 bases at V and 8 bases at J, with 7 bases between the two ends. The germline CDR1 and CDR2 sequences are SGHAT and FQNNGV. The CDR3 length is 11 residues. DNA of the CDR3: TGTGCCAGCAGCCAGTGGGACATTCAGTACTTC. Translation gives CASSQWDIQYF.

The rearrangement uses TRBV6-6 and TRBJ2-4; 10 bases are shared with TRBD2. The CDR3 runs 14 residues. Germline V lookup: CDR1 MNHNY, CDR2 SVGAGI (reference sequence). With V trimmed by 5 bases and J by 5 bases, 3 bases remained unmatched. Here the CDR3 DNA reads TGTGCCAGCAGTAGAGGACTAGCGGAAAACATTCAGTACTTC. Translating gives CASSRGLAENIQYF.

This rearrangement joins TRBV5-4 to TRBJ2-7; D may be TRBD1 or TRBD2 (5 bases each). The germline CDR1 and CDR2 sequences are SGHNT and YYREEE (reference sequence). V was trimmed by 0 bases and J by 6 bases, leaving 7 bases between them. The CDR3 extends over 12 amino acids. The CDR3 loop is CASSLDGTEQYF. In nucleotides, the CDR3 is TGTGCCAGCAGCTTGGATGGGACCGAGCAGTACTTC. Together with reference TRBV5-4 and TRBJ2-7, the CDR3 gives the full variable domain: ETGVTQSPTHLIKTRGQQVTLRCSSQSGHNTVSWYQQALGQGPQFIFQYYREEENGRGNFPPRFSGLQFPNYSSELNVNALELDDSALYLCASSLDGTEQYFGPGTRLTVT.

This rearrangement joins TRBV7-9 to TRBJ2-1; the D is unclear. Germline CDR1 and CDR2: SEHNR and FQNEAQ (reference sequence). The CDR3 totals 16 residues. The V end lost 2 bases, the J end lost 0 bases, and 11 bases lay between the germline ends. The chain's CDR3 is CASSLHLTYSYNEQFF. The CDR3 DNA reads as TGTGCCAGCAGCTTACATCTGACATACTCCTACAATGAGCAGTTCTTC.

J is TRBJ1-1 and V is TRBV6-5; weak D call: TRBD1 (5 bases). The germline V gene has CDR1 MNHEY and CDR2 SVGAGI. Trimming shortened V by 2 bases and J by 5 bases, and 18 bases separated the two germline ends. The CDR3 extends over 16 amino acids. CDR3 in DNA: TGTGCCAGCAGTTACGGGGCAGGGACCTTCCAGACTGAAGCTTTCTTT. This translates into CASSYGAGTFQTEAFF.

This clonotype occurred once. The genes are TRBV7-9 and TRBJ2-3; the match to TRBD2 covers 8 bases. This CDR3 is built from 16 residues. With V trimmed by 1 base and J by 0 bases, 3 bases remained unmatched. Germline V CDR1 and CDR2: SEHNR, FQNEAQ (reference sequence). In DNA form, the CDR3 reads TGTGCCAGCAGCTTAGGGCCTAGCGGGAGCACAGATACGCAGTATTTT. Protein sequence: CASSLGPSGSTDTQYF.

V gene TRBV2 combines with J gene TRBJ1-1; maybe TRBD1 (5 bases). Germline-derived CDR1 and CDR2 are SNHLY and FYNNEI. CDR3 length equals 14 residues. The V gene lost 6 bases and the J gene lost 2 bases, with 13 bases spanning the gap. DNA of the CDR3: TGTGCCAGCAGCAAAGACAGTGACAACACTGAAGCTTTCTTT. This encodes CASSKDSDNTEAFF.

The rearrangement links TRBV3-1 to TRBJ2-7, with a weak D call TRBD2 (5 bases). The V and J ends lost 3 bases and 3 bases respectively, with 12 bases between them. CDR3 length equals 14 residues. Germline V gene data show CDR1 as LGHDT and CDR2 as YNNKEL (reference sequence). The CDR3 loop is CASSQNGIIYEQYF. In DNA form, the CDR3 reads TGTGCCAGCAGCCAGAACGGGATTATCTACGAGCAGTACTTC.

This sequence joins TRBV4-1 and TRBJ2-7, with unresolved D. The CDR3 loop spans 14 amino acids. Germline CDR1 and CDR2: MGHRA and YSYEKL. The V and J ends lost 0 bases and 1 base respectively, with 7 bases between them. CDR3 protein: CASSQDAASYEQYF. Written as DNA, the CDR3 is TGCGCCAGCAGCCAAGATGCAGCATCCTACGAGCAGTACTTC.

The rearrangement joins TRBV5-6 to TRBJ1-1, with a possible D match to TRBD1 (5 bases). Germline V CDR1 and CDR2: SGHDT, YYEEEE. This CDR3 has 14 residues. With 4 bases removed from V and 7 bases from J, the gap between germline ends came to 17 bases. The CDR3 reads CASSKTEIPHEAFF. CDR3 in DNA: TGTGCCAGCAGCAAGACAGAGATTCCTCATGAAGCTTTCTTT.

Concerning this clonotype: The junction does not match germline at one end; this may be a read error. The chain recombines TRBV6-5 with TRBJ1-6, with unresolved D. The V gene's germline CDR1 is MNHEY and CDR2 SVGAGI. The CDR3 totals 15 residues. CDR3 amino acids: CASSHSGLEVSPLHF. The DNA of the CDR3 is TGTGCCAGCAGTCACTCGGGTCTCGAGGTTTCACCCCTCCACTTT.

The rearrangement joins TRBV30 to TRBJ2-7; weak D call: TRBD2 (5 bases). Trimming shortened V by 1 base and J by 1 base, and 20 bases separated the two germline ends. Germline CDR1 is GTSNPN and CDR2 is SVGIG (reference sequence). The CDR3 runs to 17 residues. Here the CDR3 reads CAWSAAGPLGGSYEQYF. In nucleotides, the CDR3 is TGTGCCTGGAGTGCCGCTGGGCCCCTAGGCGGGTCCTACGAGCAGTACTTC.

The chain couples TRBV29-1 to TRBJ1-2; 7 bases are shared with TRBD1. The germline V gene encodes CDR1 SQVTM and CDR2 ANQGSEA. This CDR3 is 13 amino acids long. J was trimmed by 1 base and V by 7 bases; bases with no gene match: 6. CDR3 sequence: CSAGDSFNYGYTF. Here the CDR3 DNA reads TGCAGCGCCGGGGACAGTTTTAACTATGGCTACACCTTC.

The DNA for the CDR3 is TGCGCCAGCAGCTTTACCGACAGGGCGCAAGAGCAGTACTTC. Translation: CASSFTDRAQEQYF. V is TRBV5-1 and J is TRBJ2-7, with TRBD1 matching 7 bases. The CDR3 is 14 residues long. Germline V CDR1 and CDR2: SGHRS, YFSETQ. The J segment lost 7 bases and the V segment lost 2 bases, leaving 9 bases of the junction unmatched.

The rearrangement joins TRBV5-1 to TRBJ2-5; 14 bases fit TRBD2. This CDR3 region has 17 residues. Germline CDR1 SGHRS, CDR2 YFSETQ. V lost 4 bases, J lost 2 bases, and 7 bases stayed unmatched. The CDR3 DNA is TGCGCCAGCAGCACAGGGACTAGCGGGGGCATGCAAGAGACCCAGTACTTC. Translation gives CASSTGTSGGMQETQYF.

CDR3 amino acids: CASSWDRASGGYTF. The CDR3 DNA reads TGTGCCAGCAGTTGGGACAGGGCGTCGGGCGGCTACACCTTC. The chain recombines TRBV12-3 or TRBV12-4 with TRBJ1-2, with 9 bases lining up with TRBD1. This CDR3 spans 14 amino acids. V lost 4 bases and J lost 8; bases outside the gene matches: 8.